Each of the 27 T cell receptor beta chains below was sequenced from the same sample in a study of blood T cell repertoires in COVID-19. Libraries were prepared by immunoSEQ multiplex PCR; TCRdb keeps only in-frame clonotypes and omits some of them. The table records approximately 200,000 clones, approximately 83% of them present only once. Sequencing input: peripheral blood. These receptors originate from a woman aged 30 to 39 who had recovered from COVID-19.

The chain carries TRBV12-3 or TRBV12-4 and TRBJ1-1; maybe TRBD1 (5 bases). Trimming left V 6 bases short and J 4 bases short, with 12 bases between. This CDR3 region has 13 residues. The CDR3 sequence: CASRQTQGTEAFF. The CDR3 nucleotides read TGTGCCAGCAGACAAACCCAGGGCACTGAAGCTTTCTTT.

The chain recombines TRBV25-1 with TRBJ1-5; D is ambiguous. CDR1 is MGHDK, CDR2 SYGVNS, per germline. Trimming removed 3 bases at V and 3 bases at J, with 9 bases between. The length of the CDR3 is 14 residues. CDR3 region: CASSELEFNQPQHF. The CDR3 nucleotides read TGTGCCAGCAGTGAGTTGGAGTTCAATCAGCCCCAGCATTTT.

The genes are TRBV11-1 and TRBJ2-2; the D gene is possibly TRBD1 (5 bases). This CDR3 has 14 amino acids. CDR1 is SGHAT, CDR2 FQDESV, per germline (reference sequence). The germline V and J ends were trimmed by 2 bases and 1 base, with 5 bases remaining between them. CDR3 nucleotides: TGTGCCAGCAGCTTACAGGGGAACACCGGGGAGCTGTTTTTT. Protein: CASSLQGNTGELFF.

The chain joins TRBV5-5 to TRBJ1-6; D possibly corresponds to TRBD1 (5 bases). CDR3 length: 14 residues. Germline CDR1 is SGHKS and CDR2 is YYEKEE (reference sequence). Trimming shortened V by 0 bases and J by 7 bases, and 8 bases separated the two germline ends. For the CDR3, the DNA is TGTGCCAGCAGCTTGGAGGGGTTAAATTCACCCCTCCACTTT. Translating it yields CASSLEGLNSPLHF.

As to this clone: The identical CDR3 is also encoded by other nucleotide sequences in the sample. The chain uses TRBV30 and TRBJ2-3; D perhaps matches TRBD2 (7 bases). Per the germline V gene, CDR1 is GTSNPN and CDR2 is SVGIG (reference sequence). The CDR3 is 13 amino acids. Trimming pared 0 bases from V and 4 bases from J, leaving 8 bases between. The CDR3 loop reads CAWSVGGADTQYF. CDR3 coding DNA: TGTGCCTGGAGTGTAGGGGGGGCAGATACGCAGTATTTT. Supplemented by reference TRBV30 and TRBJ2-3, the full variable domain reads SQTIHQWPATLVQPVGSPLSLECTVEGTSNPNLYWYRQAAGRGLQLLFYSVGIGQISSEVPQNLSASRPQDRQFILSSKKLLLSDSGFYLCAWSVGGADTQYFGPGTRLTVL.

J is TRBJ2-5 and V is TRBV27; 8 bases match TRBD1. The CDR3 totals 15 residues. Germline lookup yields CDR1 MNHEY and CDR2 SMNVEV (reference sequence). Unmatched junction bases numbered 9, after V lost 4 bases and J lost 5 bases. The CDR3 nucleotides are TGTGCCAGCAGTTCCCTGGGACAGGAGGACGAGACCCAGTACTTC. It encodes CASSSLGQEDETQYF.

The CDR3 loop reads CSGGTGWNEKLFF. DNA of the CDR3: TGCAGCGGGGGGACAGGCTGGAATGAAAAACTGTTTTTT. The rearrangement links TRBV29-1 to TRBJ1-4, with 8 nucleotides matching TRBD1. Germline V gives CDR1 SQVTM, CDR2 ANQGSEA. The CDR3 extends over 13 amino acids. Trimming removed 7 bases from V and 5 bases from J; junction bases left unmatched: 6.

The chain combines TRBV6-5 with TRBJ1-2, with 10 bases matching TRBD1. The ends lost 4 bases at V and 4 bases at J; junction bases unmatched: 0. Germline CDR1 reads MNHEY; CDR2 reads SVGAGI. The CDR3 covers 13 residues. This CDR3 is CASSWTGGYGYTF. CDR3 nucleotides: TGTGCCAGCAGTTGGACAGGGGGCTATGGCTACACCTTC.

The V call is TRBV30, the J call TRBJ1-1; D may be TRBD1 (5 bases). The germline V gene has CDR1 GTSNPN and CDR2 SVGIG (reference sequence). This CDR3 is built from 13 residues. V lost 0 bases and J 6 bases, leaving 11 bases between the germline ends. In DNA form, the CDR3 reads TGTGCCTGGAGTGTAGGAGGGGTCCCTGAAGCTTTCTTT. Translated, it gives CAWSVGGVPEAFF.

J is TRBJ2-5 and V is TRBV7-8; D might be TRBD1 (6 bases). CDR1 is SGHVS, CDR2 FQNEAQ, per germline. Trimming took 5 bases from V and 5 from J, leaving 12 bases between them. The CDR3 length is 13 residues. Here the CDR3 DNA reads TGTGCCAGCAGCCTCCTGAGGGGGGAGACCCAGTACTTC. Translation: CASSLLRGETQYF. The full variable domain, completed using reference TRBV7-8 and TRBJ2-5, is GAGVSQSPRYKVAKRGQDVALRCDPISGHVSLFWYQQALGQGPEFLTYFQNEAQLDKSGLPSDRFFAERPEGSVSTLKIQRTQQEDSAVYLCASSLLRGETQYFGPGTRLLVL.

The V gene is TRBV13, the J gene TRBJ2-5, with TRBD2 identical over 7 bases. Trimming took 6 bases from V and 4 from J; bases not matched to a gene: 11. The CDR3 spans 15 residues. CDR1 is PRHDT and CDR2 is FYEKMQ in the germline V gene (reference sequence). The CDR3 sequence is CASRLALAIGETQYF. DNA of the CDR3: TGTGCCAGCAGGCTAGCACTAGCGATAGGAGAGACCCAGTACTTC.

The chain has TRBV3-1 (or the pseudogene TRBV3-2) and TRBJ1-1, with 9 nucleotides matching TRBD1. The germline V gene encodes CDR1 LGHDT and CDR2 YNNKEL (reference sequence). CDR3 length: 16 residues. Trimming cost V 6 bases and J 0 bases; bases outside gene matches: 8. The DNA of the CDR3 is TGTGCCAGCAGGCGGGGGACAGGGCTCATGAACACTGAAGCTTTCTTT. Translated, it gives CASRRGTGLMNTEAFF.

The rearrangement uses TRBV5-1 and TRBJ1-2; D is possibly TRBD1 (5 bases). The CDR3 has 14 amino acids. V gave up 2 bases and J gave up 4 bases, with 12 bases separating them. The germline CDR1 and CDR2 sequences are SGHRS and YFSETQ. This chain's CDR3 is CASSLSSGLYGYTF. The CDR3 DNA is TGCGCCAGCAGCTTATCTTCAGGGCTCTATGGCTACACCTTC.

The CDR3 nucleotides read TGTGCCAGCAGCTTAGCGCCCGGGGATGAAGCTTTCTTT. It translates to CASSLAPGDEAFF. The gene calls are TRBV7-9 and TRBJ1-1; D ambiguous. V dropped 0 bases and J dropped 7 bases, with 9 bases sitting between them. CDR1 is SEHNR and CDR2 is FQNEAQ in the germline V gene (reference sequence). This CDR3 has 13 residues.

The chain combines TRBV28 with TRBJ1-2; TRBD1 might be the D (6 bases). Trimming cost V 11 bases and J 2 bases, with 15 bases left between them. This CDR3 is 13 amino acids long. In germline, CDR1 is MDHEN, CDR2 SYDVKM. CDR3 region: CAARDIENYGYTF. CDR3 in DNA: TGTGCCGCCCGGGACATCGAAAACTATGGCTACACCTTC.

The chain is built from TRBV6-5 and TRBJ1-5; D unresolved. The length of the CDR3 is 15 residues. Germline loops: CDR1 MNHEY, CDR2 SVGAGI. With 5 bases removed from V and 3 bases from J, the gap between germline ends came to 14 bases. CDR3 DNA sequence: TGTGCCAGCAGTCTCACGGAGAGTACCAATCAGCCCCAGCATTTT. Encoded protein: CASSLTESTNQPQHF.

The V call is TRBV7-9, the J call TRBJ1-1; D gene uncertain. This CDR3 has 15 amino acids. Per germline, CDR1 SEHNR and CDR2 FQNEAQ (reference sequence). Trimming took 1 base from V and 5 from J, leaving 14 bases between them. CDR3: CASSLVTGAGTEAFF. The CDR3 DNA follows: TGTGCCAGCAGCTTAGTCACCGGCGCGGGGACTGAAGCTTTCTTT.

This chain links TRBV30 with TRBJ2-1; 7 nucleotides agree with TRBD2. The CDR3 runs to 11 residues. The V gene's germline CDR1 is GTSNPN and CDR2 SVGIG (reference sequence). The CDR3 DNA follows: TGTACAAGCGGGGCCGGGAATGAGCAGTTCTTC. Its translation: CTSGAGNEQFF.

The chain joins TRBV21-1 to TRBJ2-7; the table's D call TRBD2 went unverified against the DNA. TRBV21-1 is shown as a pseudogene. The CDR3 sequence is 16 residues long. The CDR3 DNA reads as TGTGCCAGCAGCAAAGTGGAGGGCAGATCCTCCTACGAGCAGTACTTC. Encoded protein: CASSKVEGRSSYEQYF.

This clone was observed many times. V usage is TRBV11-2 and J usage is TRBJ2-5; 8 bases are shared with TRBD2. Germline V gene lookup returns CDR1 SGHAT and CDR2 FQNNGV. The CDR3 covers 17 residues. J lost 7 bases, V lost 5 bases, and 18 bases had no gene match. Written as DNA, the CDR3 is TGTGCCAGCAGCCCAAGGGATAGGACTAGCCGGAGTAGGACCCAGTACTTC. Translating it yields CASSPRDRTSRSRTQYF.

The CDR3 DNA is TGTGCCAGCAGGCCCCGAGGGACAGGCTCCTACGAGCAGTACTTC. It translates to CASRPRGTGSYEQYF. V gene TRBV2 combines with J gene TRBJ2-7; 8 bases line up with TRBD1. This CDR3 contains 15 residues. With 6 bases clipped from V and 0 bases from J, the junction kept 7 bases outside the gene matches. Germline V CDR1 and CDR2: SNHLY, FYNNEI.

The CDR3 is CVRSLGRAGEETQYF. CDR3 sequence (DNA): TGTGTCAGAAGCTTAGGCCGCGCGGGAGAAGAGACCCAGTACTTC. This chain links TRBV7-5 with TRBJ2-5; the D call in the table, TRBD2, was not verified against the DNA. TRBV7-5 is deemed a pseudogene. CDR3 size: 15 residues.

This sequence joins TRBV5-1 and TRBJ2-5, with 7 bases aligning to TRBD2. This CDR3 region has 15 residues. CDR1 and CDR2 (germline): SGHRS, YFSETQ. The V and J ends lost 5 bases and 5 bases, in that order; junction bases with no gene match: 12. CDR3 coding DNA: TGCGCCAGCAGGGCTAACGGGGGGAGAAGCGAGACCCAGTACTTC. This codes for CASRANGGRSETQYF.

V and J are TRBV10-3 and TRBJ2-1; 9 bases agree with TRBD2. Germline V lookup: CDR1 ENHRY, CDR2 SYGVKD. The CDR3 totals 16 residues. V lost 0 bases to trimming and J lost 2 bases; unmatched junction nucleotides: 2. The chain's CDR3 is CAISESASGTYNEQFF. As DNA, the CDR3 is TGTGCCATCAGTGAGTCAGCTAGCGGGACCTACAATGAGCAGTTCTTC.

V is TRBV3-1 (or the pseudogene TRBV3-2) and J is TRBJ1-1; D remains ambiguous. Deletions cut 3 bases from V and 6 bases from J, with 11 bases between. Per germline, CDR1 LGHDT and CDR2 YNNKEL (reference sequence). The CDR3 is 13 amino acids. The chain's CDR3 is CASSHGDLAEAFF. Written as DNA, the CDR3 is TGTGCCAGCAGCCATGGAGATTTGGCTGAAGCTTTCTTT.

This chain links TRBV30 with TRBJ2-7, with unresolved D. V was shortened by 3 bases and J by 0 bases, with 12 bases between the two germline ends. Germline-derived CDR1 and CDR2 are GTSNPN and SVGIG (reference sequence). This CDR3 has 14 amino acids. For the CDR3, the DNA is TGTGCCTGGAGCGGAATACAGAGCTCCTACGAGCAGTACTTC. Translating it yields CAWSGIQSSYEQYF.

The chain employs TRBV6-5 and TRBJ2-1; 14 bases are a match to TRBD2. The V gene end was trimmed by 6 bases and the J gene end by 7 bases; junction bases not matched to a gene: 5. This CDR3 spans 15 amino acids. Looked up from germline, CDR1 is MNHEY and CDR2 is SVGAGI. CDR3 bases: TGTGCCAGCAGCCGGGGACTAGCGGGAGAAAATGAGCAGTTCTTC. Its protein product is CASSRGLAGENEQFF.